This T cell receptor (beta chain) was captured by sequencing in a study of blood T cell repertoires in COVID-19. Study-wide background: The analysed material was cDNA or gDNA that came from T cells, B-cell-depleted T cells, or PBMCs.

This CDR3 has 13 amino acids. The V gene's germline CDR1 is DFQATT and CDR2 SNEGSKA (reference sequence). V shed 3 bases and J shed 7 bases, with 13 bases lying between them. Source study methods: Reference gene primer amplification gave nucleated cell count estimates. The method was immunoSEQ multiplex PCR; TCRdb's version includes in-frame clones alone and lacks a portion of them. V and J calls and clone size come straight from that table; D and trimming were deduced from the DNA. The sample lists about 190,000 clones; roughly 90% were seen once. This clone was seen a single time. This TCR came from a man aged 35 to 55 with acute or convalescent COVID-19. The J gene is TRBJ1-5, the V gene TRBV20-1; D possibly corresponds to TRBD1 (5 bases). Sequenced: peripheral blood. CDR3 bases: TGCAGTGCTAGTGGGCAGGGCGGCCAGCCCCAGCATTTT. Amino acids: CSASGQGGQPQHF.